The 15 T cell receptor beta chains presented below share a single source sample, sequenced in a study of T cells in Graves' hyperthyroidism and ophthalmopathy. There were TCR beta CDR3 regions amplified from RNA transcripts. The HTBI primer set served for first-round RT-PCR of the TCR CDR3. In TCRdb, the multiplex PCR reads were re-called with MiXCR into one record per CDR3 protein. Altogether hundreds of thousands of distinct CDR3 sequences are present, around 13% being singletons, with the ten largest covering under 15%. The material sequenced was blood. All receptors come from a woman aged 50 to 60 with Graves' ophthalmopathy.

This clonotype occurred many times. The chain combines TRBV7-9 with TRBJ1-1; D gene unclear. V was trimmed by 4 bases and J by 1 base, leaving 13 bases between them. The length of the CDR3 is 15 residues. In germline, CDR1 is SEHNR, CDR2 FQNEAQ (reference sequence). The DNA of the CDR3 is TGTGCCAGCAGCTACTACACAATCGCGAACACTGAAGCTTTCTTT. Its translation: CASSYYTIANTEAFF.

The V call is TRBV28, the J call TRBJ1-4, with 7 bases identical to TRBD1. V shed 6 bases, J shed 7 bases, and the junction held 5 bases outside the gene matches. Germline-derived CDR1 and CDR2 are MDHEN and SYDVKM. There are 13 residues in the CDR3. The CDR3 loop reads CASSRGDREKLFF. The CDR3 bases are TGTGCCAGCAGCAGGGGGGATCGTGAAAAACTGTTTTTT.

This clonotype was seen at least ten times. The chain has TRBV7-9 and TRBJ2-3; TRBD2 aligns across 8 bases. J gave up 1 base and V 5 bases, and 2 bases lay outside the gene matches. CDR3 length: 14 amino acids. In germline, CDR1 is SEHNR, CDR2 FQNEAQ (reference sequence). The CDR3 nucleotides are TGTGCCAGCAGCGTGACTAGCGGCACAGATACGCAGTATTTT. Residues: CASSVTSGTDTQYF.

At least ten counts were recorded for this clonotype. The rearrangement uses TRBV5-4 and TRBJ2-1; D is uncertain. Trimming cost V 4 bases and J 0 bases, with 8 bases left between them. The CDR3 has 14 amino acids. Germline V gives CDR1 SGHNT, CDR2 YYREEE (reference sequence). This chain's CDR3 is CASSGRSSYNEQFF. For the CDR3, the DNA is TGTGCCAGCAGCGGCAGGTCCTCCTACAATGAGCAGTTCTTC.

This clonotype was seen only a few times. This sequence joins TRBV29-1 and TRBJ2-5, with 7 positions matching TRBD2. The CDR3 consists of 13 residues. J lost 2 bases, V lost 6 bases, and 6 bases had no gene match. Germline CDR1 is SQVTM and CDR2 is ANQGSEA. The CDR3 loop is CSVRAGRQETQYF. The CDR3 bases are TGCAGCGTGCGGGCCGGGAGGCAAGAGACCCAGTACTTC. Full variable domain (rest looked up from reference TRBV29-1 and TRBJ2-5): SAVISQKPSRDICQRGTSLTIQCQVDSQVTMMFWYRQQPGQSLTLIATANQGSEATYESGFVIDKFPISRPNLTFSTLTVSNMSPEDSSIYLCSVRAGRQETQYFGPGTRLLVL.

This clonotype was picked up a small number of times. V usage is TRBV25-1 and J usage is TRBJ2-3; 9 positions match TRBD1. The length of the CDR3 is 14 residues. The ends lost 3 bases at V and 5 bases at J; junction bases unmatched: 3. Germline CDR1 reads MGHDK; CDR2 reads SYGVNS. The CDR3 DNA follows: TGTGCCAGCAGTGAGGGACAGGGAAGAGATACGCAGTATTTT. Amino acid sequence: CASSEGQGRDTQYF.

This clonotype has ten or more counts. The chain links TRBV7-9 to TRBJ2-7; the D gene is possibly TRBD2 (6 bases). Deletions cut 3 bases from V and 5 bases from J, with 11 bases between. The CDR3 loop spans 13 amino acids. Germline CDR1 is SEHNR and CDR2 is FQNEAQ (reference sequence). CDR3 nucleotide sequence: TGTGCCAGCAGCTTTGGCGGGATCGACGAGCAGTACTTC. Translating it yields CASSFGGIDEQYF.

The V and J genes are TRBV19 and TRBJ2-2, with TRBD1 matching over 7 bases. The germline V gene encodes CDR1 LNHDA and CDR2 SQIVND (reference sequence). J gave up 6 bases and V 5 bases, and 6 bases lay outside the gene matches. The length of the CDR3 is 14 residues. CDR3 sequence (DNA): TGTGCCAGTAGTTCGACAGGGATCGCCGGGGAGCTGTTTTTT. It codes for CASSSTGIAGELFF.

The chain links TRBV7-9 to TRBJ2-2; D unclear. The CDR3 has 14 amino acids. CDR1 SEHNR and CDR2 FQNEAQ come from the germline V gene (reference sequence). Deletions cut 0 bases from V and 5 bases from J, with 7 bases between. The DNA for the CDR3 is TGTGCCAGCAGCTTAGCGTTGGTGACCGGGGAGCTGTTTTTT. It is translated as CASSLALVTGELFF. Full variable domain (missing parts from reference TRBV7-9 and TRBJ2-2): DTGVSQNPRHKITKRGQNVTFRCDPISEHNRLYWYRQTLGQGPEFLTYFQNEAQLEKSRLLSDRFSAERPKGSFSTLEIQRTEQGDSAMYLCASSLALVTGELFFGEGSRLTVL.

This clonotype has ten or more counts. The genes are TRBV20-1 and TRBJ2-7, with a weak D call TRBD2 (6 bases). V gave up 4 bases and J gave up 7 bases, with 20 bases separating them. The CDR3 contains 14 residues. Germline V gives CDR1 DFQATT, CDR2 SNEGSKA (reference sequence). CDR3 sequence: CSAIKRASNKEQYF. Written as DNA, the CDR3 is TGCAGTGCTATTAAGCGGGCATCGAATAAGGAGCAGTACTTC.

In its sample, this clonotype was seen many times. CDR3 residues: CASSSTASGSYEQYF. The CDR3 nucleotides read TGTGCCAGCAGTTCGACGGCTAGCGGCTCCTACGAGCAGTACTTC. J is TRBJ2-7 and V is TRBV12-3 or TRBV12-4, with 7 bases matching TRBD2. J was trimmed by 0 bases and V by 4 bases; bases with no gene match: 6. The length of the CDR3 is 15 residues.

This clonotype was seen many times. The genes are TRBV20-1 and TRBJ2-1, with 11 bases fitting TRBD2. J was trimmed by 3 bases and V by 0 bases; bases with no gene match: 19. Germline loops: CDR1 DFQATT, CDR2 SNEGSKA (reference sequence). The length of the CDR3 is 21 residues. In DNA, the CDR3 is TGCAGTGCTAGAGATCTAGGGGGGCCTATGACTAGCGGGAATCTCTACAATGAGCAGTTCTTC. Protein: CSARDLGGPMTSGNLYNEQFF.

This clonotype was seen ten or more times. This sequence joins TRBV12-5 and TRBJ1-1, with a possible D match to TRBD1 (6 bases). Germline values: CDR1 LGHNT, CDR2 FRNRAP. The CDR3 contains 14 residues. V shed 5 bases and J shed 11 bases, with 21 bases lying between them. The CDR3 DNA is TGTGCTAGTGGTCTCCCCCGGTGGGGGGCAAGGGCTTTCTTT. Translated, it gives CASGLPRWGARAFF.

This clonotype was recorded many times. One end of the junction varies from germline; a read error may be responsible. V gene TRBV30 combines with J gene TRBJ1-5, with 8 bases that match TRBD1. The length of the CDR3 is 14 residues. Germline CDR1 is GTSNPN and CDR2 is SVGIG (reference sequence). CDR3 residues: CAWTDRGKNHPQHF. CDR3 nucleotides: TGTGCCTGGACCGACAGGGGAAAAAATCACCCCCAGCATTTT. Combining the CDR3 with reference TRBV30 and TRBJ1-5 gives the whole variable domain SQTIHQWPATLVQPVGSPLSLECTVEGTSNPNLYWYRQAAGRGLQLLFYSVGIGQISSEVPQNLSASRPQDRQFILSSKKLLLSDSGFYLCAWTDRGKNHPQHFGDGTRLSIL.

This clonotype was observed at least ten times. The CDR3 DNA follows: TGTGCCAGCAGCTCGGGCGCGGGGAAAGAGACCCAGTACTTC. It is translated as CASSSGAGKETQYF. V gene TRBV7-8 combines with J gene TRBJ2-5; tentative D call: TRBD2 (6 bases). The CDR3 has 14 residues. Trimming left V 4 bases short and J 3 bases short, with 12 bases between. Germline V lookup: CDR1 SGHVS, CDR2 FQNEAQ.